Sequencing of this TCR beta chain was carried out in a study of cytomegalovirus exposure and HLA in healthy donors. Broader study findings: Most subjects had HLA-A and HLA-B alleles reportedly predicted accurately by TCR beta sequences. In presence/absence analyses, roughly uniform sequencing depth across donors was assumed. While the bulk of TCR sequences proved rare, some public TCRs turned up in many donors. Associated with HLA alleles at 0.05 false discovery rate in a later analysis were approximately 17,000 TCR beta sequences.

The PCR was carried out with 60 Vbeta primers and 13 Jbeta primers. The data were produced by immunoSEQ multiplex PCR, yet TCRdb's version contains in-frame clones alone and is incomplete. Of under 150,000 clones listed, 81% are singletons. The V gene end was trimmed by 0 bases and the J gene end by 8 bases; junction bases not matched to a gene: 16. This CDR3 is 19 amino acids long. CDR1 is SGHDN, CDR2 FVKESK, per germline. As concerns this clone: Its target is unknown.

The specimen was PBMCs. This sequence joins TRBV14 and TRBJ2-1; 10 bases are shared with TRBD1. The origin of this receptor is a man aged 18-30 years in good health and CMV-seronegative. The CDR3 region has the DNA TGTGCCAGCAGCCAAGATTGGACAGGGGGAAGCGGTAAAAGAGATGAGCAGTTCTTC. It translates to CASSQDWTGGSGKRDEQFF.